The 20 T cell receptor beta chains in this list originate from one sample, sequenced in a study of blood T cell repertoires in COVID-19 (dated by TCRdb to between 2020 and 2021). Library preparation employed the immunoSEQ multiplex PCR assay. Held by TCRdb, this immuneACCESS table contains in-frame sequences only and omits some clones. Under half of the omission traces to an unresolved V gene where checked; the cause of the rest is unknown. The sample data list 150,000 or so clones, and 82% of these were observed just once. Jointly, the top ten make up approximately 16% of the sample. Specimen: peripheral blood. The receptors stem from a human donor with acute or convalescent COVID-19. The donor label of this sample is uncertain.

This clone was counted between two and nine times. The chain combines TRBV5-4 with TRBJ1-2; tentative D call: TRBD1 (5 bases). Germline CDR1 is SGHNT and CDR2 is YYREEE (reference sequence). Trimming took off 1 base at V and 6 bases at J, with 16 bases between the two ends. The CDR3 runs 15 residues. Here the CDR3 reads CASSLPRGGANGYTF. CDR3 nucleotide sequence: TGTGCCAGCAGCTTGCCCCGGGGAGGGGCCAATGGCTACACCTTC.

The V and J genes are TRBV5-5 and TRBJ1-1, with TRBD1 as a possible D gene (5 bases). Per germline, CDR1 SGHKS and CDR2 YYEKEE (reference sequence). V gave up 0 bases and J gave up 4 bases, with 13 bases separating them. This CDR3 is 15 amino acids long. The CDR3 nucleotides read TGTGCCAGCAGCTTGGGCAGGGAGGTGGGCACTGAAGCTTTCTTT. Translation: CASSLGREVGTEAFF.

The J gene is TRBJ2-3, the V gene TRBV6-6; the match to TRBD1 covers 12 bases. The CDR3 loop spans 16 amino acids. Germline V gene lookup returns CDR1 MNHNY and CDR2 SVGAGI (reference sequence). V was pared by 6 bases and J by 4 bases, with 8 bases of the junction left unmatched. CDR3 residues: CASSRPGTGGADTQYF. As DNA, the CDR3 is TGTGCCAGCAGCCGTCCCGGGACAGGGGGCGCAGATACGCAGTATTTT.

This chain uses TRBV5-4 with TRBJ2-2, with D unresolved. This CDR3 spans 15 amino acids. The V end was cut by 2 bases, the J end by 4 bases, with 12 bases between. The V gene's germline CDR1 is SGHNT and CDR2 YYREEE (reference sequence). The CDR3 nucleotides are TGTGCCAGCAGCTTATACAGCCCCGCCACCGGGGAGCTGTTTTTT. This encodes CASSLYSPATGELFF. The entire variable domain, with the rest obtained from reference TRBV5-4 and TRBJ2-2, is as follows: ETGVTQSPTHLIKTRGQQVTLRCSSQSGHNTVSWYQQALGQGPQFIFQYYREEENGRGNFPPRFSGLQFPNYSSELNVNALELDDSALYLCASSLYSPATGELFFGEGSRLTVL.

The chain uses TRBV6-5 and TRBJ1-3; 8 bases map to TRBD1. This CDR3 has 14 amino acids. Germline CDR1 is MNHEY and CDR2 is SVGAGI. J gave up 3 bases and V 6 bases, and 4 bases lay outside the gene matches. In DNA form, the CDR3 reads TGTGCCAGCAGCGTCACAGGGGGTGGAAACACCATATATTTT. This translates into CASSVTGGGNTIYF.

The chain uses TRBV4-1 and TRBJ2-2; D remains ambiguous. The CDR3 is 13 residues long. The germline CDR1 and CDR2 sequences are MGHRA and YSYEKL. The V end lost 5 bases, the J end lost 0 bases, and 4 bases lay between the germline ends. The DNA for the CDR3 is TGCGCCAGCAGCGCAGCGAACACCGGGGAGCTGTTTTTT. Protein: CASSAANTGELFF.

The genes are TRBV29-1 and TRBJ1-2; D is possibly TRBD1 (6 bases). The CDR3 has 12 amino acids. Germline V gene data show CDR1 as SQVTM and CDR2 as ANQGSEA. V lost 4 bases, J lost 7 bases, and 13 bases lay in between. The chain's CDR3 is CSVGQQGSGYTF. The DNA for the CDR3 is TGCAGCGTTGGCCAACAGGGAAGTGGCTACACCTTC.

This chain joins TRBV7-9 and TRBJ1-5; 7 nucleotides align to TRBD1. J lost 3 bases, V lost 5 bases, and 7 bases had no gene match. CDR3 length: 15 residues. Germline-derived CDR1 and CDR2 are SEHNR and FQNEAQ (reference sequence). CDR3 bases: TGTGCCAGCAGCGGCTCAGGGACAGCCAATCAGCCCCAGCATTTT. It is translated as CASSGSGTANQPQHF.

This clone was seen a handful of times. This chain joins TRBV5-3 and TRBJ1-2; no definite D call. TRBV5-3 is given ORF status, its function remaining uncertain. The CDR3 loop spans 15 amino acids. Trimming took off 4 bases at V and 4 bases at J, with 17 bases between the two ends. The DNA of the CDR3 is TGTGCCAGAAGCCCGCTCCGGGGTGAGACCTATGGCTACACCTTC. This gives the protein CARSPLRGETYGYTF.

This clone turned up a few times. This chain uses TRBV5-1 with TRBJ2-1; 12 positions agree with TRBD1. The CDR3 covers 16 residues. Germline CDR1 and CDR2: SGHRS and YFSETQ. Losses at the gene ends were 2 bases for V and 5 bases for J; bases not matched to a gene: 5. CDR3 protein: CASSFQGQGANNEQFF. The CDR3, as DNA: TGCGCCAGCAGCTTCCAGGGACAGGGGGCCAACAATGAGCAGTTCTTC.

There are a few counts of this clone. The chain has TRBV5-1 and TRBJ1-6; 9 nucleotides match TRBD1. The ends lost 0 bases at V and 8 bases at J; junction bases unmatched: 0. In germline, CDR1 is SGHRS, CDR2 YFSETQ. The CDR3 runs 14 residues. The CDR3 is CASSLGDRDSPLHF. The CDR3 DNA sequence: TGCGCCAGCAGCTTGGGGGACAGGGATTCACCCCTCCACTTT.

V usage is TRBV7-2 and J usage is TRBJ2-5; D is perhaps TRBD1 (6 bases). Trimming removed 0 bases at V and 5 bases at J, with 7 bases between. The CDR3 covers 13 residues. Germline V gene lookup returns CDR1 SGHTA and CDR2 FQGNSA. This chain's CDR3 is CASSLAGAETQYF. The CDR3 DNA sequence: TGTGCCAGCAGCTTAGCGGGGGCGGAGACCCAGTACTTC.

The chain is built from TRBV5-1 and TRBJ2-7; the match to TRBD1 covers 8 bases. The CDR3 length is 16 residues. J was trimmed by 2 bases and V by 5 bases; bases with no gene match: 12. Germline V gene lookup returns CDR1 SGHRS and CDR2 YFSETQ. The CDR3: CASRPQSGQVAYEQYF. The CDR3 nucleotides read TGCGCCAGCAGGCCCCAGTCGGGACAGGTTGCCTACGAGCAGTACTTC.

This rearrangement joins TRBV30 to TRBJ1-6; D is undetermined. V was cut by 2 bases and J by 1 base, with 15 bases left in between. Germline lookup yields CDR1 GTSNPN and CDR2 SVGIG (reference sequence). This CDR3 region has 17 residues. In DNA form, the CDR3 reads TGTGCCTGGAGTATGTCGGGTGGCCGATCCTATAATTCACCCCTCCACTTT. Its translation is CAWSMSGGRSYNSPLHF.

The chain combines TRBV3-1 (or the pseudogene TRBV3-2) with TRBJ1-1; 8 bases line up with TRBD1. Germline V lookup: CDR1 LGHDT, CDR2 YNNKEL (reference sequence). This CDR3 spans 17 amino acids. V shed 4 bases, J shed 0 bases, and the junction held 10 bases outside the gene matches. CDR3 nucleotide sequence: TGTGCCAGCAGCCCAAGGACAGGGCTAAAGATGAACACTGAAGCTTTCTTT. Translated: CASSPRTGLKMNTEAFF.

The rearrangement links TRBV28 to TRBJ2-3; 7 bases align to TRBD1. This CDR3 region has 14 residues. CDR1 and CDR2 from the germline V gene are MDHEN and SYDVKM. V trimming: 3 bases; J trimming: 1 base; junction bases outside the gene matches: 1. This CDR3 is CASSFDRGTDTQYF. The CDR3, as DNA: TGTGCCAGCAGTTTCGACAGGGGCACAGATACGCAGTATTTT.

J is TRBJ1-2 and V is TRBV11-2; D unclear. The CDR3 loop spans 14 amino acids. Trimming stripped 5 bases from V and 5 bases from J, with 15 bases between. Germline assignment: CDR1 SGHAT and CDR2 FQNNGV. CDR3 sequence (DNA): TGTGCCAGCAGCCTCCTATTGGTCAGGTATGGCTACACCTTC. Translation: CASSLLLVRYGYTF.

The CDR3 reads CAISDWGLAKNIQYF. In DNA, the CDR3 is TGTGCCATCAGTGATTGGGGACTAGCCAAAAACATTCAGTACTTC. This chain joins TRBV10-3 and TRBJ2-4; D might be TRBD2 (6 bases). The CDR3 loop spans 15 amino acids. Per germline, CDR1 ENHRY and CDR2 SYGVKD. V was cut by 3 bases and J by 0 bases, with 9 bases left in between.

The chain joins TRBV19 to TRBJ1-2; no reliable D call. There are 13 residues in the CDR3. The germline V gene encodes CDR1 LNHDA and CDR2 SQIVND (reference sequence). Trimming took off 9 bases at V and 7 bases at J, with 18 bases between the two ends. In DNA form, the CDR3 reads TGTGCCAGCTTGGCCCCCGCCGAGGGTGGCTACACCTTC. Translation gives CASLAPAEGGYTF. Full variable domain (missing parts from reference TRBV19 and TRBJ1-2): DGGITQSPKYLFRKEGQNVTLSCEQNLNHDAMYWYRQDPGQGLRLIYYSQIVNDFQKGDIAEGYSVSREKKESFPLTVTSAQKNPTAFYLCASLAPAEGGYTFGSGTRLTVV.

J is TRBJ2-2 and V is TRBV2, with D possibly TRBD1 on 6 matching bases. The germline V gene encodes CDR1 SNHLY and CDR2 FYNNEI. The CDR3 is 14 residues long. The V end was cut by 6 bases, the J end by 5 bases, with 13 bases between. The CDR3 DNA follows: TGTGCCAGCAGGAGATACACAGGGACCGGGGAGCTGTTTTTT. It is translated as CASRRYTGTGELFF. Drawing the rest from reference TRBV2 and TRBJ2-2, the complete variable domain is EPEVTQTPSHQVTQMGQEVILRCVPISNHLYFYWYRQILGQKVEFLVSFYNNEISEKSEIFDDQFSVERPDGSNFTLKIRSTKLEDSAMYFCASRRYTGTGELFFGEGSRLTVL.